These 23 T cell receptor beta chains were all obtained from the same sample, sequenced in a study of shared clonotypes between healthy human individuals. The protocol was immunoSEQ multiplex PCR, while the TCRdb copy is restricted to in-frame clones and leaves out a portion. The sample includes over 2 million clones, 85% to 95% of them seen just once. Source material: naive CD4+ T cells sorted from blood. Subset meaning: CD45RA+ positively selected. All receptors come from a man between 18 and 29 years old in good health.

The rearrangement links TRBV6-1 to TRBJ1-1; D not certain. V lost 3 bases to trimming and J lost 0 bases, with 8 bases between them. Germline V gene sequence: CDR1 MNHNS, CDR2 SASEGT. The CDR3 length is 14 residues. The CDR3 here is CASSDRTVNTEAFF. For the CDR3, the DNA is TGTGCCAGCAGTGATCGGACGGTGAACACTGAAGCTTTCTTT.

The genes are TRBV2 and TRBJ2-3; no definite D call. CDR1 SNHLY and CDR2 FYNNEI come from the germline V gene. V was trimmed by 6 bases and J by 5 bases, leaving 15 bases between them. There are 14 residues in the CDR3. Written as DNA, the CDR3 is TGTGCCAGCAGCCCGACCCTCCCGGGAGATACGCAGTATTTT. It yields the protein CASSPTLPGDTQYF.

The J gene is TRBJ2-6, the V gene TRBV25-1; D is ambiguous. V lost 3 bases to trimming and J lost 4 bases, with 4 bases between them. The CDR3 contains 13 residues. Germline V gene sequence: CDR1 MGHDK, CDR2 SYGVNS. The CDR3 sequence is CASSDAGANVLTF. CDR3 nucleotide sequence: TGTGCCAGCAGTGACGCGGGGGCCAACGTCCTGACTTTC.

The rearrangement links TRBV7-8 to TRBJ1-5; 7 positions agree with TRBD1. From germline, CDR1 is SGHVS and CDR2 FQNEAQ. Trimming took 3 bases from V and 4 from J; bases not matched to a gene: 6. CDR3 length: 15 amino acids. CDR3 loop: CASSLDRLLNQPQHF. The CDR3 coding sequence is TGTGCCAGCAGCTTGGACAGGCTCCTTAATCAGCCCCAGCATTTT.

CDR3 sequence reads: CASSYDLWPPGNTIYF. CDR3 bases: TGTGCCAGCAGTTACGACTTATGGCCCCCTGGAAACACCATATATTTT. The V and J genes are TRBV6-6 and TRBJ1-3; D gene uncertain. This CDR3 has 16 residues. Trimming stripped 2 bases from V and 2 bases from J, with 13 bases between. Germline CDR1 reads MNHNY; CDR2 reads SVGAGI (reference sequence).

The chain joins TRBV5-5 to TRBJ2-7; 9 bases agree with TRBD1. V gave up 4 bases and J gave up 1 base; unmatched junction bases: 3. Germline CDR1 is SGHKS and CDR2 is YYEKEE (reference sequence). The CDR3 is 14 residues long. The CDR3 protein is CASSHGQGSYEQYF. Written as DNA, the CDR3 is TGTGCCAGCAGCCACGGACAGGGGTCCTACGAGCAGTACTTC.

The chain links TRBV7-3 to TRBJ2-2; D remains unclear. V was pared by 2 bases and J by 6 bases, with 7 bases between. CDR3 size: 13 residues. The germline gives CDR1 SGHTA, CDR2 FQGTGA. CDR3 region: CASSLGTAGELFF. In nucleotides, the CDR3 is TGTGCCAGCAGCTTAGGAACGGCCGGGGAGCTGTTTTTT.

This chain links TRBV29-1 with TRBJ2-7, with 7 bases identical to TRBD1. Trimming at V came to 0 bases and at J to 4 bases, leaving 3 bases not matched to a gene. The CDR3 is 13 amino acids. The germline V gene encodes CDR1 SQVTM and CDR2 ANQGSEA. The CDR3 sequence: CSVEEGQSYEQYF. The CDR3 nucleotides read TGCAGCGTTGAAGAGGGACAGTCTTACGAGCAGTACTTC.

This chain connects TRBV10-1 to TRBJ2-7; possibly TRBD2 for D (7 bases). There are 15 residues in the CDR3. V lost 0 bases and J lost 7, with 16 bases in between. CDR1 is WNHNN, CDR2 SYGVQD, per germline (reference sequence). In DNA, the CDR3 is TGCGCCAGCAGTGAGTCTGGGGGGGCCGGACGGGAGCAGTACTTC. Its translation is CASSESGGAGREQYF.

V and J are TRBV10-3 and TRBJ2-7; 8 bases match TRBD2. Germline V gene lookup returns CDR1 ENHRY and CDR2 SYGVKD. The trim removed 5 bases at V and 3 bases at J, leaving 9 bases unmatched. The CDR3 consists of 15 residues. CDR3 loop: CAISTTGGGVYEQYF. The CDR3 DNA follows: TGTGCCATCAGTACCACCGGGGGGGGTGTCTACGAGCAGTACTTC.

The rearrangement uses TRBV10-3 and TRBJ2-1; TRBD1 aligns across 8 bases. The germline CDR1 and CDR2 sequences are ENHRY and SYGVKD. CDR3 length equals 15 residues. Losses at the gene ends were 3 bases for V and 8 bases for J; bases not matched to a gene: 9. CDR3 protein: CAISERQGTGDEQFF. The CDR3 coding sequence is TGTGCCATCAGTGAACGACAGGGGACGGGGGATGAGCAGTTCTTC.

DNA for the CDR3: TGTGCCAGCTCATCCTATACTCCGGGACAGGGGATGGCTTTCTTT. It encodes CASSSYTPGQGMAFF. The chain has TRBV18 and TRBJ1-1, with 10 bases identical to TRBD1. The CDR3 is 15 residues long. Losses at the gene ends were 5 bases for V and 11 bases for J; bases not matched to a gene: 14. CDR1 and CDR2 from the germline V gene are KGHSH and LQKENI.

Points on this clone: The sample has other DNA sequences that encode this CDR3 too. CDR3 sequence: CASSPGALNTEAFF. The CDR3 DNA sequence: TGTGCCAGCTCACCTGGGGCGTTGAACACTGAAGCTTTCTTT. The rearrangement links TRBV18 to TRBJ1-1, with a possible D match to TRBD1 (5 bases). V lost 3 bases, J lost 0 bases, and 8 bases lay in between. This CDR3 spans 14 amino acids. Per the germline V gene, CDR1 is KGHSH and CDR2 is LQKENI.

The genes are TRBV14 and TRBJ2-7, with 7 nucleotides matching TRBD1. Per the germline V gene, CDR1 is SGHDN and CDR2 is FVKESK. The ends lost 4 bases at V and 3 bases at J; junction bases unmatched: 9. The CDR3 contains 15 residues. This CDR3 reads CASSRQGAAFYEQYF. The CDR3 nucleotides are TGTGCCAGCAGCCGACAGGGAGCGGCCTTCTACGAGCAGTACTTC. Supplemented by reference TRBV14 and TRBJ2-7, the full variable domain reads EAGVTQFPSHSVIEKGQTVTLRCDPISGHDNLYWYRRVMGKEIKFLLHFVKESKQDESGMPNNRFLAERTGGTYSTLKVQPAELEDSGVYFCASSRQGAAFYEQYFGPGTRLTVT.

This clone was recorded only once. This chain connects TRBV7-2 to TRBJ2-7; 11 bases are shared with TRBD2. V gave up 8 bases and J gave up 5 bases; unmatched junction bases: 8. The CDR3 is 14 residues long. Germline CDR1 and CDR2: SGHTA and FQGNSA. CDR3 DNA sequence: TGTGCCAGCGGGCTAGCGGGAGGTGGGGACGAGCAGTACTTC. Amino acids: CASGLAGGGDEQYF.

The rearrangement joins TRBV9 to TRBJ1-3; 9 bases are shared with TRBD1. Trimming took 3 bases from V and 2 from J; bases not matched to a gene: 6. Per germline, CDR1 SGDLS and CDR2 YYNGEE. CDR3 length: 16 amino acids. This CDR3 is CASSAWTGDTGNTIYF. DNA of the CDR3: TGTGCCAGCAGCGCTTGGACAGGGGATACTGGAAACACCATATATTTT.

This clone came up once. J is TRBJ2-3 and V is TRBV4-1; 11 bases match TRBD2. V gave up 4 bases and J gave up 1 base; unmatched junction bases: 16. The V gene's germline CDR1 is MGHRA and CDR2 YSYEKL. This CDR3 is built from 20 residues. CDR3 nucleotides: TGCGCCAGCAGCCGTATCAGACTAGCGGGAAATACCTACGGCACAGATACGCAGTATTTT. Amino acid sequence: CASSRIRLAGNTYGTDTQYF.

A word on this clone: This CDR3 is also generated by other DNA sequences in the sample. V usage is TRBV28 and J usage is TRBJ1-6; tentatively, D is TRBD1 (5 bases). V dropped 4 bases and J dropped 7 bases, with 14 bases sitting between them. The CDR3 contains 15 residues. Looked up from germline, CDR1 is MDHEN and CDR2 is SYDVKM. The CDR3, as DNA: TGTGCCAGCAGTTCCGCCGGGACGGAGAATTCACCCCTCCACTTT. It yields the protein CASSSAGTENSPLHF.

Concerning this clone itself: A read error may account for a junction end that differs from germline. The chain couples TRBV7-7 to TRBJ2-1; no definite D call. In germline, CDR1 is SSHAT, CDR2 FNYEAQ (reference sequence). There are 15 residues in the CDR3. CDR3 residues: CASSLSVVNQNEQFF. The CDR3 DNA reads as TGTGCTAGCAGCTTGTCAGTGGTCAATCAAAATGAGCAGTTCTTC. Using reference TRBV7-7 and TRBJ2-1 for the parts outside the CDR3, the full variable domain is GAGVSQSPRYKVTKRGQDVTLRCDPISSHATLYWYQQALGQGPEFLTYFNYEAQPDKSGLPSDRFSAERPEGSISTLTIQRTEQRDSAMYRCASSLSVVNQNEQFFGPGTRLTVL.

The chain combines TRBV11-2 with TRBJ2-7; tentatively, D is TRBD2 (5 bases). The CDR3 covers 15 residues. The ends were cut back, 5 bases at V and 2 bases at J, with 16 bases in the middle. CDR1 and CDR2 from the germline V gene are SGHAT and FQNNGV. CDR3 sequence reads: CASSPTWAEAYEQYF. As DNA, the CDR3 is TGTGCCAGCAGCCCGACCTGGGCGGAGGCCTACGAGCAGTACTTC.

V gene TRBV2 combines with J gene TRBJ1-4, with no clear D. Germline loops: CDR1 SNHLY, CDR2 FYNNEI. V lost 3 bases to trimming and J lost 8 bases, with 10 bases between them. The CDR3 is 13 amino acids. The CDR3 coding sequence is TGTGCCAGCAGTGAGATGATAGGGGAAAAACTGTTTTTT. Its protein product is CASSEMIGEKLFF.

V is TRBV12-5 and J is TRBJ2-1, with TRBD2 identical over 11 bases. CDR1 and CDR2 (germline): LGHNT, FRNRAP. With 5 bases clipped from V and 9 bases from J, the junction kept 9 bases outside the gene matches. The CDR3 spans 15 residues. CDR3 DNA: TGTGCTAGTGGTCAAACTAGCGGGAGCACGGTTGAGCAGTTCTTC. Residues: CASGQTSGSTVEQFF.

A word on this clone: Different DNA sequences within this sample yield the same CDR3. The chain has TRBV5-1 and TRBJ2-2, with TRBD1 as a possible D gene (5 bases). Trimming left V 0 bases short and J 1 base short, with 7 bases between. CDR1 and CDR2 from the germline V gene are SGHRS and YFSETQ. The CDR3 length is 15 residues. CDR3 region: CASSLGRVNTGELFF. The CDR3 nucleotides read TGCGCCAGCAGCTTGGGCAGGGTGAACACCGGGGAGCTGTTTTTT.